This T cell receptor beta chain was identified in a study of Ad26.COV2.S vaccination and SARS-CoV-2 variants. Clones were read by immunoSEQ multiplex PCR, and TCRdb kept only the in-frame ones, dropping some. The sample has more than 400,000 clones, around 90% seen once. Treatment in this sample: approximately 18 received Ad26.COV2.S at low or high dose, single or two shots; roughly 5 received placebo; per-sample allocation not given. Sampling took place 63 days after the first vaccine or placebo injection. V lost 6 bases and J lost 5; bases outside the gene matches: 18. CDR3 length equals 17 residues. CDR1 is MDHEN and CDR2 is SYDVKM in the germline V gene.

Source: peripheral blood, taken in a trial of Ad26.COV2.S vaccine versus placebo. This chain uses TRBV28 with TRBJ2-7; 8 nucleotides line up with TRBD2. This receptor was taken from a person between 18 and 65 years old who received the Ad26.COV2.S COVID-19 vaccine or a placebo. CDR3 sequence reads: CASSLPWLRGRSHEQYF. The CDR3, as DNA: TGTGCCAGCAGCCTTCCCTGGCTGCGCGGGAGGTCTCACGAGCAGTACTTC. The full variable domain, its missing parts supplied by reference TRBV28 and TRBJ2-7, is DVKVTQSSRYLVKRTGEKVFLECVQDMDHENMFWYRQDPGLGLRLIYFSYDVKMKEKGDIPEGYSVSREKKERFSLILESASTNQTSMYLCASSLPWLRGRSHEQYFGPGTRLTVT.